Included here is one T cell receptor beta chain sequence, with context. These data are taken from a study of blood T cell repertoires in COVID-19. About the research overall: Material from acute and convalescent COVID-19 was sourced from the United States, Italy and Spain. Sources were T cells, B-cell-depleted T cells, or PBMCs; the material itself was cDNA or gDNA.

Per the original methods: Cell counts per sample came from amplifying reference gene primers. Libraries were prepared by immunoSEQ multiplex PCR; TCRdb keeps only in-frame clonotypes and omits some of them. The D gene and trimming were derived from the DNA, and the V and J assignments and clone size from that table. The sample holds 250,000 to 350,000 clones, approximately 89% seen once. The clonotype originates from a woman in her 30s with COVID-19, enrolled during active disease. The material sequenced was peripheral blood.

CDR3 in DNA: TGTGCCAGCAGCTTTTTTACTAGCAGGGATACGCAGTATTTT. Residues: CASSFFTSRDTQYF. The rearrangement uses TRBV5-4 and TRBJ2-3; possible D gene TRBD2, 6 bases. The CDR3 consists of 14 residues. The V end lost 2 bases, the J end lost 6 bases, and 13 bases lay between the germline ends. Germline lookup yields CDR1 SGHNT and CDR2 YYREEE (reference sequence). The complete variable domain, with remaining parts taken from reference TRBV5-4 and TRBJ2-3, reads ETGVTQSPTHLIKTRGQQVTLRCSSQSGHNTVSWYQQALGQGPQFIFQYYREEENGRGNFPPRFSGLQFPNYSSELNVNALELDDSALYLCASSFFTSRDTQYFGPGTRLTVL.